The sequence of this T cell receptor beta chain was determined in a study of cytomegalovirus exposure and HLA in healthy donors. Study background: In a later analysis, it was reported that the roughly 120 validation repertoires had been produced on the same platform as the 500 to 850 repertoires belonging to the first cohort.

Using immunoSEQ multiplex PCR, the repertoire was profiled, and TCRdb retains in-frame clones only, with some absent. In the table there are about 250,000 clones, 87% of which are singletons. Study results and caveats: The TCR clusters that emerged in the first cohort tended, a later analysis found, to co-occur in the approximately 130 validation repertoires.

A word on this clone: Antigen specificity is unknown.

The donors were members of the validation cohort, which comprised about 120 subjects and was separate from the first cohort of 730 or so subjects. Trimming took 4 bases from V and 4 from J, leaving 4 bases between them. Germline V gene data show CDR1 as DFQATT and CDR2 as SNEGSKA (reference sequence). The CDR3 is made up of 10 amino acids. The rearrangement uses TRBV20-1 and TRBJ1-1; no clear D. This sequence originates from a young man in good health and CMV-seronegative. Material: PBMCs. The CDR3 loop reads CSATFTEAFF. In DNA form, the CDR3 reads TGCAGTGCTACGTTCACTGAAGCTTTCTTT.